Each of the 24 T cell receptor beta chains below was sequenced from the same sample in a study of blood T cell repertoires in COVID-19. This table comes from immunoSEQ multiplex PCR, and its TCRdb copy is limited to in-frame clones, with some not included. The sample records 50,000 to 65,000 clones, 80% to 90% being singletons. Sequencing was done on a sample of peripheral blood. These receptors originate from a man aged 55 to 70 with acute or convalescent COVID-19.

This clone appeared a single time. V is TRBV24-1 and J is TRBJ2-2; 8 bases agree with TRBD2. The CDR3 loop spans 15 amino acids. Germline trimming cut 9 bases from V and 5 bases from J; bases unmatched to any gene: 10. Germline lookup yields CDR1 KGHDR and CDR2 SFDVKD. The CDR3 sequence: CATGPLTSGTGELFF. CDR3 DNA sequence: TGTGCCACCGGACCGCTAACTAGCGGAACCGGGGAGCTGTTTTTT.

The V and J genes are TRBV18 and TRBJ1-2; D ambiguous. The ends were cut back, 0 bases at V and 4 bases at J, with 6 bases in the middle. Germline V lookup: CDR1 KGHSH, CDR2 LQKENI. There are 13 residues in the CDR3. The CDR3 nucleotides are TGTGCCAGCTCACCACCGGGCAGCTATGGCTACACCTTC. Translating gives CASSPPGSYGYTF.

The chain couples TRBV6-5 to TRBJ2-3, with D possibly matching TRBD2 (6 bases). Trimming removed 4 bases at V and 4 bases at J, with 9 bases between. Germline CDR1 is MNHEY and CDR2 is SVGAGI. The CDR3 contains 13 residues. The CDR3 reads CASSSAGPDTQYF. In DNA, the CDR3 is TGTGCCAGCAGTTCCGCGGGACCAGATACGCAGTATTTT.

This chain links TRBV7-8 with TRBJ1-5; D is perhaps TRBD1 (6 bases). CDR1 is SGHVS, CDR2 FQNEAQ, per germline. With 5 bases removed from V and 3 bases from J, the gap between germline ends came to 23 bases. The CDR3 contains 18 residues. CDR3 protein: CASSPIGGNTGNNQPQHF. The CDR3 nucleotides read TGTGCCAGCAGCCCGATTGGGGGAAACACAGGGAACAATCAGCCCCAGCATTTT.

The chain employs TRBV7-9 and TRBJ1-2; the D gene is possibly TRBD1 (5 bases). Trimming took off 4 bases at V and 6 bases at J, with 9 bases between the two ends. Germline assignment: CDR1 SEHNR and CDR2 FQNEAQ (reference sequence). This CDR3 has 12 residues. This chain's CDR3 is CASSSGFDGYTF. The DNA for the CDR3 is TGTGCCAGCAGCTCAGGGTTCGATGGCTACACCTTC.

This chain uses TRBV6-5 with TRBJ2-5; a possible D gene is TRBD2 (5 bases). This CDR3 spans 11 amino acids. V was clipped by 6 bases and J by 7 bases, with 9 bases between them. Germline V lookup: CDR1 MNHEY, CDR2 SVGAGI. This CDR3 reads CASRKEGTQYF. CDR3 nucleotides: TGTGCCAGCAGAAAAGAGGGGACCCAGTACTTC.

This clone was recorded once. This chain links TRBV12-3 or TRBV12-4 with TRBJ2-7; D uncertain. The CDR3 covers 11 residues. The ends were cut back, 6 bases at V and 3 bases at J, with 6 bases in the middle. CDR3 nucleotides: TGTGCCAGCAGCCCAAACTACGAGCAGTACTTC. Translation: CASSPNYEQYF.

This chain uses TRBV6-1 with TRBJ2-1; D gene ambiguous. With 2 bases removed from V and 5 bases from J, the gap between germline ends came to 13 bases. Germline CDR1 reads MNHNS; CDR2 reads SASEGT. CDR3 size: 15 residues. The DNA for the CDR3 is TGTGCCAGCAGTGAATTTTTAAATCCGGACAATGAGCAGTTCTTC. Protein sequence: CASSEFLNPDNEQFF.

This clone has only a few counts. The gene calls are TRBV10-3 and TRBJ1-3; D is undetermined. Germline assignment: CDR1 ENHRY and CDR2 SYGVKD. The CDR3 runs 13 residues. V was clipped by 4 bases and J by 4 bases, with 8 bases between them. The CDR3: CAISAWQGNTIYF. The CDR3 DNA sequence: TGTGCCATCAGTGCCTGGCAGGGAAACACCATATATTTT.

CDR3 in amino acids: CASSSGTAANYGYTF. The CDR3 nucleotides read TGTGCCAGCAGCTCCGGGACTGCGGCGAACTATGGCTACACCTTC. The V and J genes are TRBV5-8 and TRBJ1-2, with D perhaps matching TRBD1 (5 bases). This CDR3 comprises 15 residues. Germline CDR1 reads SGHTS; CDR2 reads YDEGEE. Deletions cut 3 bases from V and 2 bases from J, with 14 bases between.

The chain links TRBV7-9 to TRBJ2-5; TRBD1 aligns across 9 bases. V shed 4 bases and J 2 bases; nucleotides not matched to a gene: 8. This CDR3 has 16 amino acids. The germline gives CDR1 SEHNR, CDR2 FQNEAQ (reference sequence). CDR3 region: CASSSGGTGLQETQYF. CDR3 nucleotides: TGTGCCAGCAGCTCGGGTGGGACAGGGTTACAAGAGACCCAGTACTTC.

The CDR3, as DNA: TGTGCCAGCAGAAAAACACGACTAGTCAGTAGCACAGATACGCAGTATTTT. Translation: CASRKTRLVSSTDTQYF. V usage is TRBV3-1 (or the pseudogene TRBV3-2) and J usage is TRBJ2-3; D may be TRBD2 (6 bases). Trimming cost V 6 bases and J 0 bases, with 19 bases left between them. The length of the CDR3 is 17 residues. CDR1 is LGHDT and CDR2 is YNNKEL in the germline V gene (reference sequence).

The chain is built from TRBV27 and TRBJ2-3, with 7 bases fitting TRBD1. CDR3 length: 16 amino acids. The germline gives CDR1 MNHEY, CDR2 SMNVEV (reference sequence). After removal of 8 bases from V and 3 bases from J, the junction contained 14 bases not matched to a gene. The CDR3 DNA reads as TGTGCCAGCGGCAAACCGAGGGGGCGCGATACAGATACGCAGTATTTT. Translation: CASGKPRGRDTDTQYF.

The genes are TRBV27 and TRBJ1-5; a weak D match, TRBD1 (5 bases). The CDR3 contains 14 residues. Germline values: CDR1 MNHEY, CDR2 SMNVEV (reference sequence). V lost 3 bases to trimming and J lost 2 bases, with 8 bases between them. This CDR3 is CASSFSRGNQPQHF. DNA for the CDR3: TGTGCCAGCAGTTTCTCCAGGGGCAATCAGCCCCAGCATTTT.

The genes are TRBV3-1 (or the pseudogene TRBV3-2) and TRBJ1-3; D is unclear. Germline lookup yields CDR1 LGHDT and CDR2 YNNKEL (reference sequence). The CDR3 sequence is 13 residues long. The ends were cut back, 3 bases at V and 4 bases at J, with 7 bases in the middle. CDR3 sequence reads: CASSQGRGNTIYF. CDR3 nucleotide sequence: TGTGCCAGCAGCCAGGGGAGGGGAAACACCATATATTTT.

This chain connects TRBV20-1 to TRBJ1-4; TRBD1 is a possible D gene (5 bases). Trimming took off 3 bases at V and 5 bases at J, with 16 bases between the two ends. Per the germline V gene, CDR1 is DFQATT and CDR2 is SNEGSKA (reference sequence). The CDR3 spans 15 residues. CDR3 region: CSASISGARNEKLFF. CDR3 nucleotide sequence: TGCAGTGCTAGTATCAGCGGGGCACGAAATGAAAAACTGTTTTTT.

This chain joins TRBV7-3 and TRBJ2-5, with TRBD1 matching over 9 bases. CDR1 SGHTA and CDR2 FQGTGA come from the germline V gene. CDR3 size: 14 residues. V was pared by 3 bases and J by 5 bases, with 4 bases of the junction left unmatched. This chain's CDR3 is CASSLGGQGETQYF. The CDR3 region has the DNA TGTGCCAGCAGCTTGGGTGGACAGGGGGAGACCCAGTACTTC.

The V gene is TRBV28, the J gene TRBJ1-1; D perhaps matches TRBD1 (6 bases). Trimming took off 3 bases at V and 9 bases at J, with 14 bases between the two ends. CDR3 size: 13 residues. Germline assignment: CDR1 MDHEN and CDR2 SYDVKM. This CDR3 reads CASSFPGQPKAFF. The CDR3 nucleotides read TGTGCCAGCAGTTTCCCAGGACAGCCTAAAGCTTTCTTT.

The chain recombines TRBV29-1 with TRBJ2-2, with D possibly being TRBD1 (6 bases). CDR1 and CDR2 from the germline V gene are SQVTM and ANQGSEA. The CDR3 has 16 residues. V lost 1 base, J lost 9 bases, and 21 bases lay in between. The CDR3 DNA follows: TGCAGCGTTGAAGGGGGAACAGGGTTATTAGTCAGGGAGCTGTTTTTT. Its protein product is CSVEGGTGLLVRELFF.

The V and J genes are TRBV15 and TRBJ2-7; 7 nucleotides match TRBD1. CDR1 and CDR2 (germline): LNHNV, YYDKDF (reference sequence). CDR3 size: 15 residues. J gave up 2 bases and V 5 bases, and 9 bases lay outside the gene matches. CDR3 nucleotides: TGTGCCACCAGCCTATACAAAGGACAGGCCTACGAGCAGTACTTC. It is translated as CATSLYKGQAYEQYF.

The chain joins TRBV19 to TRBJ1-5, with 7 bases lining up with TRBD1. V was clipped by 5 bases and J by 4 bases; unmatched bases: 11. The CDR3 runs 16 residues. The V gene's germline CDR1 is LNHDA and CDR2 SQIVND (reference sequence). The CDR3 DNA reads as TGTGCCAGTAGTTCCAGACCCGGGACAGCTAATCAGCCCCAGCATTTT. It is translated as CASSSRPGTANQPQHF.

The rearrangement uses TRBV5-1 and TRBJ2-3; 7 bases align to TRBD2. The CDR3 covers 15 residues. The germline V gene encodes CDR1 SGHRS and CDR2 YFSETQ. Unmatched junction bases numbered 5, after V lost 1 base and J lost 3 bases. The CDR3, as DNA: TGCGCCAGCAGCTTGTCAGCTAGCGGTACAGATACGCAGTATTTT. Its translation: CASSLSASGTDTQYF.

The chain is built from TRBV12-3 or TRBV12-4 and TRBJ2-7, with D possibly being TRBD2 (6 bases). V lost 6 bases, J lost 6 bases, and 15 bases lay in between. The CDR3 loop spans 13 amino acids. The chain's CDR3 is CASSPSGVSEQYF. The CDR3 nucleotides read TGTGCCAGCAGCCCCTCGGGAGTTTCCGAGCAGTACTTC.

The rearrangement joins TRBV2 to TRBJ2-3, with TRBD2 matching over 11 bases. V shed 4 bases and J 8 bases; nucleotides not matched to a gene: 5. There are 14 residues in the CDR3. Germline V gives CDR1 SNHLY, CDR2 FYNNEI. The CDR3 region has the DNA TGTGCCAGCAGTGGGCTAGCGGGAGGAGCTACGCAGTATTTT. Its translation: CASSGLAGGATQYF. Complete variable domain (other parts from reference TRBV2 and TRBJ2-3): EPEVTQTPSHQVTQMGQEVILRCVPISNHLYFYWYRQILGQKVEFLVSFYNNEISEKSEIFDDQFSVERPDGSNFTLKIRSTKLEDSAMYFCASSGLAGGATQYFGPGTRLTVL.